One sample yielded the 8 T cell receptor beta chains listed below, sequenced in a study of blood T cell repertoires in COVID-19. Assay: immunoSEQ multiplex PCR; the TCRdb copy retains only in-frame clones and omits some. The sample has about 250,000 clones, 86% seen once. Sequenced sample: peripheral blood. These receptor sequences come from a woman aged 60 to 75 who had recovered from COVID-19.

This chain uses TRBV7-2 with TRBJ1-5; D not certain. CDR1 and CDR2 from the germline V gene are SGHTA and FQGNSA. The CDR3 extends over 16 amino acids. The V end lost 1 base, the J end lost 1 base, and 11 bases lay between the germline ends. The DNA for the CDR3 is TGTGCCAGCAGCTTAGAATCACCCGGGAGCAATCAGCCCCAGCATTTT. This translates into CASSLESPGSNQPQHF.

This rearrangement joins TRBV7-9 to TRBJ2-3; D is ambiguous. The germline CDR1 and CDR2 sequences are SEHNR and FQNEAQ (reference sequence). The V and J ends lost 5 bases and 1 base respectively, with 4 bases between them. This CDR3 has 12 amino acids. This CDR3 reads CASSTRTDTQYF. CDR3 nucleotide sequence: TGTGCCAGCAGCACTCGCACAGATACGCAGTATTTT.

V usage is TRBV9 and J usage is TRBJ1-1; the D gene is possibly TRBD1 (5 bases). This CDR3 is 14 amino acids long. Germline values: CDR1 SGDLS, CDR2 YYNGEE. Between the trimmed V and J ends, which lost 1 base and 7 bases, there was a span of 14 bases. DNA for the CDR3: TGTGCCAGCAGCGTAATGACTGGACACGATGAAGCTTTCTTT. It yields the protein CASSVMTGHDEAFF. Together with reference TRBV9 and TRBJ1-1, the CDR3 gives the full variable domain: DSGVTQTPKHLITATGQRVTLRCSPRSGDLSVYWYQQSLDQGLQFLIQYYNGEERAKGNILERFSAQQFPDLHSELNLSSLELGDSALYFCASSVMTGHDEAFFGQGTRLTVV.

This sequence joins TRBV25-1 and TRBJ2-7, with D hard to call. V shed 4 bases and J shed 3 bases, with 19 bases lying between them. The CDR3 consists of 16 residues. Germline lookup yields CDR1 MGHDK and CDR2 SYGVNS. CDR3 amino acids: CASSGAIGRQDYEQYF. The CDR3 bases are TGTGCCAGCAGTGGGGCCATCGGCAGACAAGACTACGAGCAGTACTTC.

This clone was observed once. At the DNA level, this CDR3 is encoded by other sequences in the same sample as well. The chain couples TRBV19 to TRBJ2-5; D is possibly TRBD1 (5 bases). Trimming pared 6 bases from V and 1 base from J, leaving 9 bases between. CDR3 size: 13 residues. Germline CDR1 is LNHDA and CDR2 is SQIVND (reference sequence). The CDR3 nucleotides read TGTGCCAGTAGCCGACAGACCCAAGAGACCCAGTACTTC. Protein: CASSRQTQETQYF.

This chain uses TRBV18 with TRBJ1-1, with 7 bases aligning to TRBD1. Germline V gene lookup returns CDR1 KGHSH and CDR2 LQKENI. There are 13 residues in the CDR3. V dropped 6 bases and J dropped 5; count of bases not matched to a gene: 6. The CDR3 DNA reads as TGTGCCAGCTCCCCAGACAGGGAAACTGAAGCTTTCTTT. Translation gives CASSPDRETEAFF.

This clone was found a few times. The chain carries TRBV4-1 and TRBJ1-1; the match to TRBD1 covers 8 bases. The V gene's germline CDR1 is MGHRA and CDR2 YSYEKL. Trimming took 4 bases from V and 11 from J; bases not matched to a gene: 6. This CDR3 contains 12 residues. CDR3 protein: CASSLMTGDAFF. The CDR3 DNA sequence: TGCGCCAGCAGCCTTATGACAGGGGATGCTTTCTTT.

This clone was counted a single time. This chain connects TRBV29-1 to TRBJ1-1, with TRBD1 matching 8 bases. Germline V lookup: CDR1 SQVTM, CDR2 ANQGSEA. The CDR3 spans 14 residues. Losses at the gene ends were 6 bases for V and 5 bases for J; bases not matched to a gene: 11. The CDR3 spells CSVHLTGDGTEAFF. DNA of the CDR3: TGCAGCGTACACCTGACAGGGGATGGGACTGAAGCTTTCTTT.